This T cell receptor beta chain was profiled in a study of blood T cell repertoires in COVID-19. Whole-study context: The United States, Italy and Spain were the sources of the acute and convalescent COVID-19 samples. Sample material is recorded as cDNA or gDNA derived from T cells, B-cell-depleted T cells, or PBMCs.

Authors' data handling: Quantification of nucleated cells was approximated via reference gene primer amplification. Clones were sequenced by immunoSEQ multiplex PCR, and TCRdb holds only the in-frame ones, with some missing. That table supplies the V and J calls and clone size; D and trimming were determined from the DNA. This table has around 220,000 clones, approximately 86% appearing once. This CDR3 has 14 residues. Per the germline V gene, CDR1 is MNHEY and CDR2 is SVGAGI. V lost 6 bases and J 3 bases, leaving 12 bases between the germline ends. What was sequenced was peripheral blood. The V gene is TRBV6-5, the J gene TRBJ1-3, with D unclear. The clonotype originates from a man in his late teens or twenties with active or convalescent COVID-19. The CDR3 spells CASRSMRFGNTIYF. CDR3 coding DNA: TGTGCCAGCAGGAGCATGAGGTTTGGAAACACCATATATTTT.